This TCR beta chain was obtained from a study of cytomegalovirus exposure and HLA in healthy donors. Study-level background: Genotyping of 300 to 450 donors showed that approximately 83% belonged to the Caucasian-associated ancestry cluster.

This clone was observed a few times. The antigen remains unidentified. It was with 60 Vbeta and 13 Jbeta primers that the PCR ran. Sequencing used immunoSEQ multiplex PCR; TCRdb keeps in-frame clones, though not all of them. The repertoire holds some 60,000 clones, with 85% as singletons. Germline V gene data show CDR1 as MNHEY and CDR2 as SMNVEV (reference sequence). The CDR3 covers 17 residues. V lost 3 bases, J lost 0 bases, and 4 bases stayed unmatched. Study-level results: It was confirmed in vitro that a few of the CMV-associated chains were specific for CMV antigens.

What was sequenced was PBMCs. The clonotype was recovered from a female donor in good health and CMV-seronegative. The V call is TRBV27, the J call TRBJ2-3, with 12 bases lining up with TRBD2. The CDR3 DNA reads TGTGCCAGCAGTTTCTCCGGACTAGCGGGGAGCACAGATACGCAGTATTTT. Translated, it gives CASSFSGLAGSTDTQYF.